The T cell receptor beta chain described here comes from a study of radiotherapy plus CTLA-4 blockade in lung cancer. The data were produced by immunoSEQ multiplex PCR, yet TCRdb's version contains in-frame clones alone and is incomplete. The sample includes approximately 80,000 clones, roughly 74% of them seen just once. There are 12 residues in the CDR3. Trimming removed 3 bases at V and 5 bases at J, with 5 bases between. CDR1 and CDR2 (germline): SGHAT, FQNNGV. The clonotype originates from a human donor with non-small cell lung cancer whose response to radiotherapy plus ipilimumab could not be evaluated. The V gene is TRBV11-2, the J gene TRBJ2-1; D is unclear. This specimen consisted of peripheral blood, obtained from a patient treated with radiotherapy plus ipilimumab. CDR3 coding DNA: TGTGCCAGCAGCTTCCGGGACAATGAGCAGTTCTTC. Protein product: CASSFRDNEQFF.